The 14 T cell receptor beta chains below were found in one sample sequenced in a study of Ad26.COV2.S vaccination and SARS-CoV-2 variants. Specified treatment: some 20 received Ad26.COV2.S at low or high dose, single or two shots; several received placebo; per-sample allocation not given. Specimen acquisition occurred on day 63 following the initial vaccine or placebo injection. Clones were read by immunoSEQ multiplex PCR, and TCRdb kept only the in-frame ones, dropping some. The repertoire holds a few hundred thousand clones, with 83% as singletons. Specimen: peripheral blood, collected in a trial of Ad26.COV2.S vaccine versus placebo. These receptors were taken from a person between 18 and 59 years old who received the Ad26.COV2.S COVID-19 vaccine or a placebo.

The chain combines TRBV9 with TRBJ2-7, with 9 bases that match TRBD2. CDR1 is SGDLS and CDR2 is YYNGEE in the germline V gene. CDR3 length equals 16 residues. Trimming removed 0 bases from V and 3 bases from J; junction bases left unmatched: 7. The CDR3 DNA reads as TGTGCCAGCAGCGTAGGCGGTAGCGGGGGCCTCTACGAGCAGTACTTC. It codes for CASSVGGSGGLYEQYF. The full variable domain, completed using reference TRBV9 and TRBJ2-7, is DSGVTQTPKHLITATGQRVTLRCSPRSGDLSVYWYQQSLDQGLQFLIQYYNGEERAKGNILERFSAQQFPDLHSELNLSSLELGDSALYFCASSVGGSGGLYEQYFGPGTRLTVT.

The chain is built from TRBV2 and TRBJ1-2, with a weak D call TRBD1 (6 bases). V lost 5 bases to trimming and J lost 2 bases, with 15 bases between them. Germline values: CDR1 SNHLY, CDR2 FYNNEI. The CDR3 runs 15 residues. The CDR3 spells CASSQRGTGNYGYTF. The CDR3 nucleotides read TGTGCCAGCAGTCAAAGGGGGACGGGGAACTATGGCTACACCTTC.

The chain couples TRBV7-9 to TRBJ2-2, with 8 bases identical to TRBD2. Germline assignment: CDR1 SEHNR and CDR2 FQNEAQ (reference sequence). The J segment lost 1 base and the V segment lost 4 bases, leaving 2 bases of the junction unmatched. The CDR3 runs to 15 residues. This CDR3 is CASSYLAGNTGELFF. The CDR3 region has the DNA TGTGCCAGCAGCTACCTAGCGGGGAACACCGGGGAGCTGTTTTTT.

This chain links TRBV11-2 with TRBJ1-4, with D uncertain. Germline V gene lookup returns CDR1 SGHAT and CDR2 FQNNGV. V was trimmed by 2 bases and J by 8 bases, leaving 18 bases between them. The CDR3 contains 16 residues. DNA for the CDR3: TGTGCCAGCAGCTTACCGTCTCAATTAGCGGGGGAAAAACTGTTTTTT. It yields the protein CASSLPSQLAGEKLFF.

The genes are TRBV7-8 and TRBJ2-1; 11 bases are a match to TRBD1. Germline assignment: CDR1 SGHVS and CDR2 FQNEAQ. CDR3 length: 17 amino acids. V was clipped by 1 base and J by 3 bases; unmatched bases: 5. DNA of the CDR3: TGTGCCAGCAGCTTAGGAGGACAGGGGGCCTTCTACAATGAGCAGTTCTTC. It encodes CASSLGGQGAFYNEQFF.

The chain joins TRBV5-1 to TRBJ1-2; weak D call: TRBD1 (5 bases). Germline V CDR1 and CDR2: SGHRS, YFSETQ. V gave up 0 bases and J gave up 8 bases, with 11 bases separating them. This CDR3 contains 13 residues. Written as DNA, the CDR3 is TGCGCCAGCAGCTTGGTCCAGGGAAGCGGCTACACCTTC. Its translation: CASSLVQGSGYTF.

The chain joins TRBV6-5 to TRBJ1-3; D might be TRBD1 (5 bases). With 5 bases removed from V and 1 base from J, the gap between germline ends came to 9 bases. This CDR3 has 14 amino acids. Germline V CDR1 and CDR2: MNHEY, SVGAGI. Written as DNA, the CDR3 is TGTGCCAGCAGTCGTGACAGTTCTGGAAACACCATATATTTT. The encoded protein is CASSRDSSGNTIYF.

This clone occurred once. The chain links TRBV6-5 to TRBJ1-6; D not resolved. The CDR3 is made up of 16 amino acids. The V end lost 0 bases, the J end lost 6 bases, and 12 bases lay between the germline ends. The germline V gene encodes CDR1 MNHEY and CDR2 SVGAGI. The CDR3 sequence: CASSYSSGELNSPLHF. The CDR3 nucleotides read TGTGCCAGCAGTTACTCGAGCGGGGAACTTAATTCACCCCTCCACTTT.

The chain uses TRBV3-1 (or the pseudogene TRBV3-2) and TRBJ1-2; no clear D. V lost 2 bases, J lost 4 bases, and 5 bases lay in between. The CDR3 contains 12 residues. The germline CDR1 and CDR2 sequences are LGHDT and YNNKEL (reference sequence). CDR3 sequence reads: CASSQLGYGYTF. The DNA of the CDR3 is TGTGCCAGCAGCCAACTCGGCTATGGCTACACCTTC.

This chain uses TRBV9 with TRBJ2-2; TRBD1 is a possible D gene (5 bases). The CDR3 contains 16 residues. The germline gives CDR1 SGDLS, CDR2 YYNGEE. V was cut by 0 bases and J by 4 bases, with 13 bases left in between. The CDR3 DNA sequence: TGTGCCAGCAGCGTAGACCCAGGGTGGAGCACCGGGGAGCTGTTTTTT. Protein product: CASSVDPGWSTGELFF.

This chain connects TRBV12-5 to TRBJ2-1; no clear D. Trimming left V 2 bases short and J 8 bases short, with 10 bases between. CDR3 length equals 13 residues. In germline, CDR1 is LGHNT, CDR2 FRNRAP. CDR3 region: CASGLPPNHEQFF. The DNA of the CDR3 is TGTGCTAGTGGTTTGCCTCCCAACCATGAGCAGTTCTTC.

Only a few counts were recorded for this clone. This rearrangement joins TRBV7-9 to TRBJ1-2; unclear D gene. The V end was cut by 1 base, the J end by 4 bases, with 13 bases between. This CDR3 region has 15 residues. Germline CDR1 and CDR2: SEHNR and FQNEAQ (reference sequence). The CDR3 loop is CASSLDQVAFYGYTF. CDR3 coding DNA: TGTGCCAGCAGCTTAGATCAGGTGGCGTTCTATGGCTACACCTTC. Supplemented by reference TRBV7-9 and TRBJ1-2, the full variable domain reads DTGVSQNPRHKITKRGQNVTFRCDPISEHNRLYWYRQTLGQGPEFLTYFQNEAQLEKSRLLSDRFSAERPKGSFSTLEIQRTEQGDSAMYLCASSLDQVAFYGYTFGSGTRLTVV.

This chain links TRBV7-7 with TRBJ2-2; 7 bases are shared with TRBD1. J lost 4 bases, V lost 5 bases, and 7 bases had no gene match. This CDR3 region has 15 residues. Germline V gene sequence: CDR1 SSHAT, CDR2 FNYEAQ (reference sequence). The CDR3 sequence: CASSTDRAGTGELFF. Written as DNA, the CDR3 is TGTGCCAGCAGCACAGACAGGGCGGGCACCGGGGAGCTGTTTTTT.

CDR3 residues: CASSLGKSYEQYF. For the CDR3, the DNA is TGTGCCAGCAGTTTAGGAAAATCCTACGAGCAGTACTTC. The chain has TRBV27 and TRBJ2-7; D is uncertain. The CDR3 sequence is 13 residues long. The V and J ends lost 2 bases and 1 base respectively, with 6 bases between them. In germline, CDR1 is MNHEY, CDR2 SMNVEV (reference sequence).